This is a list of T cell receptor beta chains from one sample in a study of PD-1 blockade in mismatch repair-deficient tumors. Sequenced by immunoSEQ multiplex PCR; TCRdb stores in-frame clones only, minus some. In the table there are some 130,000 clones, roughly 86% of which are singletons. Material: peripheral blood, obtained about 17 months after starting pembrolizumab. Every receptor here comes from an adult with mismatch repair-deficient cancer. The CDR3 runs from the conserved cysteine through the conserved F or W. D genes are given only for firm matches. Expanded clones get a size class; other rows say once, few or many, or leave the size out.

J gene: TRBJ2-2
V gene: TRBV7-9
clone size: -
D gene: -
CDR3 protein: CASSLAYGTGELFF
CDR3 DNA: TGTGCCAGCAGCTTAGCGTATGGCACCGGGGAGCTGTTTTTT

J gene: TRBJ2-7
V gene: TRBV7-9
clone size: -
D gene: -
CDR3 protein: CASSLESGISYEQYF
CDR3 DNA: TGTGCCAGCAGCCTCGAGTCCGGTATCTCCTACGAGCAGTACTTC

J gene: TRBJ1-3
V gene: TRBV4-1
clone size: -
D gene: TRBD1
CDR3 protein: CASSNRGSSGNTIYF
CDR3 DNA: TGCGCCAGCAGCAACAGGGGAAGCTCTGGAAACACCATATATTTT

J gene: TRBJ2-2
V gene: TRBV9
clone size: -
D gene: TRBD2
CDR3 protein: CASSVGLAWTGELFF
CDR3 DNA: TGTGCCAGCAGCGTGGGACTAGCGTGGACCGGGGAGCTGTTTTTT

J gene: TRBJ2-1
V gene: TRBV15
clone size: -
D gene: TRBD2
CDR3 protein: CATNSGGTSNNEQFF
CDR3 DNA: TGTGCCACCAACTCGGGAGGGACTAGCAACAATGAGCAGTTCTTC

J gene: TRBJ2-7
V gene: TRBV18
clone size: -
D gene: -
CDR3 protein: CASSPQTGYEQYF
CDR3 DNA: TGTGCCAGCTCACCACAGACAGGCTACGAGCAGTACTTC

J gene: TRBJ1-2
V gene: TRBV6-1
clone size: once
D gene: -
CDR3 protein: CASSEAGNYGYTF
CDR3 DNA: TGTGCCAGCAGTGAAGCGGGAAACTATGGCTACACCTTC

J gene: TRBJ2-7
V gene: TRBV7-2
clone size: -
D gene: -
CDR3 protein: CASSWKGTDSYEQYF
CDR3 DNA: TGTGCCAGCAGCTGGAAAGGTACAGACTCGTACGAGCAGTACTTC

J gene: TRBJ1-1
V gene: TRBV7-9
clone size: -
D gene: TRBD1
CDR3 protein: CASSLEGGGTEAFF
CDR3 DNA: TGTGCCAGCAGCTTAGAAGGGGGCGGGACTGAAGCTTTCTTT

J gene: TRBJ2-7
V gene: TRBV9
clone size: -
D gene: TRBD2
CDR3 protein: CASSLSGNNEQYF
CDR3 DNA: TGTGCCAGCAGCCTTAGCGGGAACAACGAGCAGTACTTC

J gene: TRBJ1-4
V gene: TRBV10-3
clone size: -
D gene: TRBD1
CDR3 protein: CAISESTGQGTANEKLFF
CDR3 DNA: TGTGCCATCAGTGAGTCGACGGGACAGGGCACAGCTAATGAAAAACTGTTTTTT

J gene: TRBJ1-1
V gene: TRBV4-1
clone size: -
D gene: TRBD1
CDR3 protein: CASSRDRGNTEAFF
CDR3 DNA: TGCGCCAGCAGCCGGGACAGGGGGAACACTGAAGCTTTCTTT

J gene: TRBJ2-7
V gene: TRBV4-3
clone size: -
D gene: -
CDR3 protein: CASSQIHSSYEQYF
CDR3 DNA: TGCGCCAGCAGCCAAATCCACAGCTCCTACGAGCAGTACTTC

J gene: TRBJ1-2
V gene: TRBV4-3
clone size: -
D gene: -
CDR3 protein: CASSQDTGGIYYGYTF
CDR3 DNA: TGCGCCAGCAGCCAAGATACGGGGGGTATATACTATGGCTACACCTTC

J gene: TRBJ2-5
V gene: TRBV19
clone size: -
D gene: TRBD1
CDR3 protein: CASSINKGQEWETQYF
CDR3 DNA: TGTGCCAGTAGTATAAATAAGGGACAGGAATGGGAGACCCAGTACTTC

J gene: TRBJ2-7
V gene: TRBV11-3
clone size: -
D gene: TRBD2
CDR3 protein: CASSLERAGGLYEQYF
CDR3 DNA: TGTGCCAGCAGCTTAGAAAGAGCGGGAGGGCTATACGAGCAGTACTTC

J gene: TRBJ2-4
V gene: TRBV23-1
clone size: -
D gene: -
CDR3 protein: CASSQSPGKNIQYF
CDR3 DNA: TGCGCCAGCAGTCAGTCCCCAGGCAAAAACATTCAGTACTTC